The rows below give T cell receptor beta chains drawn from one sample of a study of blood T cell repertoires in COVID-19. Only in-frame clones appear in the TCRdb table, and some are missing; sequencing was by immunoSEQ multiplex PCR. The sample consists of just under 65,000 clones, more than 70% of them appearing once. The sequenced sample consisted of peripheral blood. These receptors were collected from a human donor in a cohort sampled during active COVID-19. Each CDR3 is given without its conserved first and last residue. The order of the fields is V gene, J gene, CDR3 protein.

>TRBV5-1|TRBJ2-5
ASSLGTGSQETQY
>TRBV30|TRBJ2-5
AWSVAGGLVETQY
>TRBV7-8|TRBJ2-7
ASSPAYEQY
>TRBV27|TRBJ2-5
ASRNVAGGLPLETQY
>TRBV19|TRBJ1-5
ASSLQGRGDQPQH
>TRBV6-5|TRBJ2-1
ASSLLASVNEQF
>TRBV7-3|TRBJ2-1
ASSLWSSGRATEQF
>TRBV6-6|TRBJ2-1
ASSLSKSSYNEQF
>TRBV2|TRBJ2-7
ASSWTSEAYEQY
>TRBV11-3|TRBJ2-1
ASSSGLEGEQF
>TRBV9|TRBJ2-6
ASSVAGAGANVLT
>TRBV27|TRBJ1-6
ASSLTLPTYPLH
>TRBV6-6|TRBJ2-2
ASTQGTGELF
>TRBV7-2|TRBJ2-3
ASSLLRGSTDTQY
>TRBV3-1/TRBV3-2|TRBJ2-3
ASRGRGGGKFTDTQY
>TRBV4-2|TRBJ2-7
ASSQVAGGYEQY
>TRBV19|TRBJ2-5
ASSISSSGGLHQETQY
>TRBV7-3|TRBJ1-1
ASSNGGSEAF
>TRBV2|TRBJ1-1
ASSQMMNTEAF
>TRBV7-9|TRBJ1-4
ASSFSGGGDEKLF
>TRBV2|TRBJ1-4
ASSEGQALEKLF
>TRBV2|TRBJ2-4
ASSDAGAGGTKNIQY
>TRBV27|TRBJ1-1
ASRGQGGAF
>TRBV6-5|TRBJ1-4
ASSPGQGPEKLF
>TRBV2|TRBJ1-3
ASSERVRGNTIY
>TRBV24-1|TRBJ2-3
ATSDSRRGGMY
>TRBV24-1|TRBJ1-2
ATSDSVPGQGFAGYT
>TRBV9|TRBJ1-2
ASSLTPGHNYGYT
>TRBV5-1|TRBJ2-2
ASSLFSGGNTGELF
>TRBV19|TRBJ1-2
ASSISNYGYT
>TRBV2|TRBJ2-2
ASSAGGDTGELF
>TRBV12-5|TRBJ1-6
ASARDRGDSPLH
>TRBV3-1/TRBV3-2|TRBJ1-1
ASSHHGTGGTEAF
>TRBV5-6|TRBJ1-5
ASSLRGPNSNQPQH